The 9 T cell receptor beta chains in this list originate from one sample, sequenced in a study of response to subunit inactivated influenza vaccine. One entry per CDR3 protein results from TCRdb running MiXCR on the RT-PCR reads. The table records more than 550,000 distinct CDR3 sequences, about 11% of them present only once. These data also featured in a second study, about T cells expressing NK-cell markers. From that second work: UMI-tagged 5'RACE template switching yielded the TCR beta cDNA.

This specimen was PBMCs from blood, taken on the day of vaccination. These receptors originate from a man aged 50 or older who received an inactivated influenza vaccine.

The sample holds many counts of this clonotype. The V call is TRBV20-1, the J call TRBJ2-1, with a possible D match to TRBD1 (6 bases). The CDR3 covers 11 residues. Germline V gives CDR1 DFQATT, CDR2 SNEGSKA (reference sequence). V lost 6 bases and J 5 bases, leaving 8 bases between the germline ends. The CDR3 DNA follows: TGCAGTGCCAGGACAGACAATGAGCAGTTCTTC. This sequence encodes CSARTDNEQFF.

This clonotype was observed a few times. This sequence joins TRBV29-1 and TRBJ2-5; D is unclear. CDR1 is SQVTM, CDR2 ANQGSEA, per germline. The CDR3 is 10 residues long. Trimming took off 7 bases at V and 5 bases at J, with 8 bases between the two ends. CDR3 sequence (DNA): TGCAGCGCGAAGGCCGAGACCCAGTACTTC. Protein: CSAKAETQYF.

CDR3 coding DNA: TGCAGTGCTAGGGACTCTTGGAACTCTGGGGCCAACGTCCTGACTTTC. This sequence encodes CSARDSWNSGANVLTF. The rearrangement joins TRBV20-1 to TRBJ2-6; tentative D call: TRBD2 (5 bases). CDR1 DFQATT and CDR2 SNEGSKA come from the germline V gene (reference sequence). Trimming pared 3 bases from V and 0 bases from J, leaving 12 bases between. The CDR3 sequence is 16 residues long.

This clonotype was detected a few times. V and J are TRBV28 and TRBJ2-5, with 8 bases that match TRBD1. The V segment lost 7 bases and the J segment 6 bases; nucleotides outside the gene matches: 7. Germline V gives CDR1 MDHEN, CDR2 SYDVKM. The CDR3 consists of 13 residues. The CDR3 DNA reads TGTGCCAGCATCCTGCAGGGGGCGCAGACCCAGTACTTC. Translated, it gives CASILQGAQTQYF.

The chain has TRBV12-3 or TRBV12-4 and TRBJ2-1; D is possibly TRBD1 (6 bases). The CDR3 consists of 14 residues. V gave up 8 bases and J gave up 6 bases, with 17 bases separating them. The CDR3 loop reads CASLLGAGSNEQFF. The DNA for the CDR3 is TGTGCCAGCCTCTTGGGGGCTGGCAGCAATGAGCAGTTCTTC.

The chain is built from TRBV6-2 or TRBV6-3 and TRBJ2-7; 11 bases map to TRBD2. With V trimmed by 5 bases and J by 5 bases, 14 bases remained unmatched. The CDR3 length is 17 residues. Germline-derived CDR1 and CDR2 are MNHEY and SVGEGT. The CDR3 loop reads CASSPHPGLAGSNEQYF. CDR3 sequence (DNA): TGTGCCAGCAGTCCCCACCCAGGACTAGCGGGTAGCAACGAGCAGTACTTC.

The chain combines TRBV7-2 with TRBJ2-7, with D perhaps matching TRBD1 or TRBD2 (5 bases each). The CDR3 runs to 15 residues. Germline V gene lookup returns CDR1 SGHTA and CDR2 FQGNSA. With 4 bases removed from V and 4 bases from J, the gap between germline ends came to 17 bases. The CDR3 protein is CASSSSRDDGYEQYF. CDR3 sequence (DNA): TGTGCCAGCAGCTCTTCCCGGGACGATGGATACGAGCAGTACTTC.

The chain joins TRBV7-2 to TRBJ2-5; D tentatively reads TRBD1 or TRBD2 (5 bases each). Between the trimmed V and J ends, which lost 2 bases and 1 base, there was a span of 11 bases. This CDR3 has 15 residues. Germline V CDR1 and CDR2: SGHTA, FQGNSA. Written as DNA, the CDR3 is TGTGCCAGCAGCTTAACTGGGACGACCCAAGAGACCCAGTACTTC. This sequence encodes CASSLTGTTQETQYF.

The V and J genes are TRBV20-1 and TRBJ2-5; D possibly uses TRBD1 or TRBD2 (5 bases each). Germline loops: CDR1 DFQATT, CDR2 SNEGSKA (reference sequence). There are 14 residues in the CDR3. V shed 1 base and J shed 1 base, with 10 bases lying between them. CDR3 residues: CSARVGALQETQYF. CDR3 DNA sequence: TGCAGTGCTAGAGTCGGGGCTCTCCAAGAGACCCAGTACTTC.